The following is a T cell receptor beta chain sequence with its context. cDNA molecules, individually, were tagged with unique molecular identifiers. Using its own MiXCR run on the 5' RACE reads, TCRdb lists one record per CDR3 protein. The table has 68,000 or so distinct CDR3 sequences, approximately 13% seen once. The source of the sample is a study of early T cells in non-severe SARS-CoV-2 infection. Study-wide context: Whole-blood bulk RNA, unsorted, was sequenced, and chains were unpaired.

The sample taken for sequencing was whole blood. The receptor was derived from an adult who was a healthcare worker with PCR-confirmed SARS-CoV-2 infection or an uninfected control (not recorded which).

The CDR3 coding sequence is TGTGCCATCAGTGGCCCGGGGGGCGAGCAGTACTTC. Translation: CAISGPGGEQYF. The chain joins TRBV10-3 to TRBJ2-7; 7 bases are a match to TRBD2. The junction had 3 bases not matched to a gene; V was cut back by 4 bases and J by 6 bases. The CDR3 contains 12 residues. Germline values: CDR1 ENHRY, CDR2 SYGVKD.